These 18 T cell receptor beta chains originate from one sample sequenced in a study of OX40 agonist ivuxolimab in advanced cancers. Libraries were built with the immunoSEQ multiplex PCR assay. TCRdb holds this immuneACCESS table with in-frame rearrangements only. Some clones are missing; in checked studies, unresolved V genes explain under half, and the rest has no known cause. This sample is represented by fewer than 75,000 clones; approximately 87% of them were singletons. In total, the top ten clones hold around 4% of the sample. Here the sequenced sample was CD4+ or CD8+ T cells sorted from blood, taken in a trial of the OX40 agonist ivuxolimab. The source is an adult with an advanced solid tumor such as melanoma, head and neck, liver or kidney cancer.

CDR3 in amino acids: CASSGNRGEGYEQYF. The CDR3 bases are TGTGCCAGCAGTGGGAACAGGGGGGAAGGGTACGAGCAGTACTTC. The rearrangement joins TRBV25-1 to TRBJ2-7, with 8 bases matching TRBD1. The germline CDR1 and CDR2 sequences are MGHDK and SYGVNS. V lost 4 bases to trimming and J lost 4 bases; unmatched junction nucleotides: 9. This CDR3 has 15 residues.

The chain combines TRBV19 with TRBJ2-2; 8 bases are shared with TRBD1. With V trimmed by 3 bases and J by 2 bases, 8 bases remained unmatched. The CDR3 runs 17 residues. Per the germline V gene, CDR1 is LNHDA and CDR2 is SQIVND (reference sequence). The CDR3 loop is CASSIRQGTLNTGELFF. CDR3 in DNA: TGTGCCAGTAGTATCCGACAGGGGACTTTAAACACCGGGGAGCTGTTTTTT.

The rearrangement links TRBV19 to TRBJ1-5, with 8 bases fitting TRBD1. Germline-derived CDR1 and CDR2 are LNHDA and SQIVND (reference sequence). This CDR3 region has 15 residues. J lost 5 bases, V lost 10 bases, and 13 bases had no gene match. CDR3 residues: CATRPQGAKDQPQHF. In DNA form, the CDR3 reads TGTGCCACTCGGCCCCAGGGGGCGAAGGATCAGCCCCAGCATTTT.

This sequence joins TRBV28 and TRBJ2-6, with a possible D match to TRBD1 (6 bases). Trimming removed 8 bases at V and 2 bases at J, with 10 bases between. In germline, CDR1 is MDHEN, CDR2 SYDVKM. The CDR3 covers 14 residues. The CDR3 spells CASGHRAGANVLTF. The DNA of the CDR3 is TGTGCCAGCGGACACAGGGCTGGGGCCAACGTCCTGACTTTC.

CDR3 nucleotide sequence: TGTGCCAGCAGCCAAGAAGTTCGGCTTACCAACTACGAGCAGTACTTC. The encoded protein is CASSQEVRLTNYEQYF. V and J are TRBV4-2 and TRBJ2-7, with D hard to call. The CDR3 loop spans 16 amino acids. V lost 0 bases and J 3 bases, leaving 15 bases between the germline ends. Germline CDR1 is LGHNA and CDR2 is YNFKEQ.

The chain joins TRBV15 to TRBJ2-1, with D unclear. V lost 1 base and J 6 bases, leaving 13 bases between the germline ends. The CDR3 sequence is 15 residues long. Germline V gene lookup returns CDR1 LNHNV and CDR2 YYDKDF (reference sequence). The DNA of the CDR3 is TGTGCCACCAGCAGAGGGTTCGGGCGCGGCAATGAGCAGTTCTTC. Amino acids: CATSRGFGRGNEQFF.

This clone was seen a few times. V usage is TRBV5-5 and J usage is TRBJ1-2, with D possibly being TRBD1 (5 bases). The CDR3 runs 14 residues. Germline V gene data show CDR1 as SGHKS and CDR2 as YYEKEE (reference sequence). Trimming stripped 0 bases from V and 4 bases from J, with 10 bases between. The CDR3 reads CASSLAQGLYGYTF. The CDR3 DNA sequence: TGTGCCAGCAGCTTGGCGCAGGGACTCTATGGCTACACCTTC.

The chain carries TRBV6-5 and TRBJ1-1, with 12 bases matching TRBD1. Germline values: CDR1 MNHEY, CDR2 SVGAGI. V shed 2 bases and J 11 bases; nucleotides not matched to a gene: 9. CDR3 length: 15 amino acids. The CDR3 protein is CASSYGRGQGAGAFF. In DNA, the CDR3 is TGTGCCAGCAGTTACGGGAGGGGACAGGGGGCCGGGGCTTTCTTT.

The V and J genes are TRBV30 and TRBJ1-1, with 9 bases fitting TRBD1. With 2 bases clipped from V and 2 bases from J, the junction kept 3 bases outside the gene matches. CDR1 and CDR2 (germline): GTSNPN, SVGIG (reference sequence). CDR3 size: 14 residues. The CDR3, as DNA: TGTGCCTGGAGTAACAGGGGGCATAACACTGAAGCTTTCTTT. Protein: CAWSNRGHNTEAFF.

The rearrangement uses TRBV10-3 and TRBJ2-7; 14 bases line up with TRBD2. In germline, CDR1 is ENHRY, CDR2 SYGVKD. This CDR3 is built from 16 residues. V lost 10 bases, J lost 1 base, and 9 bases stayed unmatched. DNA for the CDR3: TGTGCCACATGGACAGGGACTAGCGGGGGTTCCTACGAGCAGTACTTC. Its translation is CATWTGTSGGSYEQYF.

V and J are TRBV9 and TRBJ1-3; a possible D gene is TRBD1 (6 bases). The length of the CDR3 is 16 residues. Germline CDR1 is SGDLS and CDR2 is YYNGEE. V was cut by 3 bases and J by 0 bases, with 13 bases left in between. This chain's CDR3 is CASSAMDSNSGNTIYF. The DNA for the CDR3 is TGTGCCAGCAGCGCCATGGACAGCAACTCTGGAAACACCATATATTTT.

This clone appeared a single time. The rearrangement uses TRBV10-2 and TRBJ2-7; 7 nucleotides agree with TRBD2. The CDR3 sequence is 16 residues long. Per germline, CDR1 WSHSY and CDR2 SAAADI. After removal of 5 bases from V and 7 bases from J, the junction contained 17 bases not matched to a gene. CDR3 protein: CASSQEVVGGRGEQYF. The CDR3 nucleotides are TGCGCCAGCAGTCAGGAGGTGGTGGGAGGGCGGGGAGAGCAGTACTTC.

Only one count was recorded for this clone. V is TRBV11-2 and J is TRBJ2-5; D may be TRBD1 (6 bases). The J call may be faulty, since TRBJ2-7 better matches the DNA end. The CDR3 has 14 amino acids. CDR1 and CDR2 from the germline V gene are SGHAT and FQNNGV. The CDR3 bases are TGTGCCAGCAGCCCCGGGACAAGTTTGTACGAGCAGTACTTC. Its protein is CASSPGTSLYEQYF.

The rearrangement joins TRBV19 to TRBJ2-2; D is possibly TRBD1 (6 bases). CDR3 length equals 18 residues. CDR1 and CDR2 (germline): LNHDA, SQIVND (reference sequence). Trimming took off 1 base at V and 1 base at J, with 16 bases between the two ends. CDR3: CASSIALTGRWNTGELFF. CDR3 nucleotides: TGTGCCAGTAGTATAGCCCTTACAGGGCGCTGGAACACCGGGGAGCTGTTTTTT.

This sequence joins TRBV10-3 and TRBJ2-7; 7 bases fit TRBD1. Germline V gene sequence: CDR1 ENHRY, CDR2 SYGVKD. The CDR3 runs 15 residues. V was pared by 3 bases and J by 9 bases, with 14 bases of the junction left unmatched. The CDR3 DNA is TGTGCCATCAGTGACGAGACAGGGACACTAGGGGGGCAGTACTTC. Translation: CAISDETGTLGGQYF.

The rearrangement joins TRBV7-3 to TRBJ2-5; D is ambiguous. Per germline, CDR1 SGHTA and CDR2 FQGTGA. The CDR3 runs 11 residues. Trimming pared 3 bases from V and 7 bases from J, leaving 6 bases between. The DNA of the CDR3 is TGTGCCAGCAGCTTGGGTGCGACCCAGTACTTC. This translates into CASSLGATQYF.

The V call is TRBV7-2, the J call TRBJ1-5, with TRBD1 matching 11 bases. This CDR3 spans 19 amino acids. J gave up 2 bases and V 4 bases, and 13 bases lay outside the gene matches. Germline loops: CDR1 SGHTA, CDR2 FQGNSA. The CDR3 DNA is TGTGCCAGCAGCTCCCCCGGAGGACAGGGGGCGGTAGGCAATCAGCCCCAGCATTTT. It specifies CASSSPGGQGAVGNQPQHF.

The J gene is TRBJ1-1, the V gene TRBV11-1; D is perhaps TRBD1 (5 bases). The CDR3 contains 12 residues. Germline V gives CDR1 SGHAT, CDR2 FQDESV (reference sequence). Trimming took off 3 bases at V and 6 bases at J, with 8 bases between the two ends. For the CDR3, the DNA is TGTGCCAGCAGCTTTCGGGGACCTGAAGCTTTCTTT. Translating it yields CASSFRGPEAFF.